This note documents a single T cell receptor beta chain sequence. Its antigen is still unknown. This entry comes from a study of T cell responses to AZD1222 COVID-19 vaccine. Study-wide background: Pooled together were second doses at about 4 or about 12 weeks. Findings and limits, study-wide: It should be noted that donors were predominantly white British and more often female, and clonal diversity was possibly underestimated. Receipt of two AZD1222 doses was followed by a rise in Spike-specific TCR breadth and depth. The span of vaccine-associated CD4 TCRs extended across spike, with dominance at 160-218 and 743-854.

Data came from immunoSEQ multiplex PCR; TCRdb stores just in-frame clones and leaves some out. The repertoire has 150,000 to 160,000 clones, approximately 90% of them found once; the top ten carry around 3%. The CDR3 sequence is 15 residues long. In germline, CDR1 is SGHRS, CDR2 YFSETQ. V shed 2 bases and J 7 bases; nucleotides not matched to a gene: 10. This specimen consisted of peripheral blood, obtained on day 0 of AZD1222 vaccination. The TCR was taken from an adult in good health. The rearrangement uses TRBV5-1 and TRBJ2-3; 7 nucleotides match TRBD1. This chain's CDR3 is CASSFGDRTSNTQYF. CDR3 DNA sequence: TGCGCCAGCAGCTTCGGGGACAGAACCTCAAATACGCAGTATTTT.